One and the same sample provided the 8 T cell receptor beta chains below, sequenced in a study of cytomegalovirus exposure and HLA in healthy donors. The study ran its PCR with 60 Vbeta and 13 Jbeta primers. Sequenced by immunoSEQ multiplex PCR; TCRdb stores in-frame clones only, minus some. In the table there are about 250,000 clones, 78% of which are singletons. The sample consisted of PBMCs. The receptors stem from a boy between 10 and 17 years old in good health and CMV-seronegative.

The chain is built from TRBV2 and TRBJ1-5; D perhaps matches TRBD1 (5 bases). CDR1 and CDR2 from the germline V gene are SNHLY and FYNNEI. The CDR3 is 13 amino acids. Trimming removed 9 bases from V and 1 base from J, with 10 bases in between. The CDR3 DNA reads TGTGCCAGTTTGCGGGACAGCAATCAGCCCCAGCATTTT. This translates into CASLRDSNQPQHF.

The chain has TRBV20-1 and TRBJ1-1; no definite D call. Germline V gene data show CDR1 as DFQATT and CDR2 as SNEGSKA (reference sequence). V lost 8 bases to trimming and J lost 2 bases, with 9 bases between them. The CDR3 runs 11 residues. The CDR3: CSSTGNTEAFF. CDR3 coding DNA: TGCAGTTCTACGGGAAACACTGAAGCTTTCTTT.

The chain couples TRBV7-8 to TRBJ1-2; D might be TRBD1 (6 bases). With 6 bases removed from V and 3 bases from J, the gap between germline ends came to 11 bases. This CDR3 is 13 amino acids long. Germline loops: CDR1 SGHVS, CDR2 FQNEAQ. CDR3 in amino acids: CASRRGGYYGYTF. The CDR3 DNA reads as TGTGCCAGCAGGCGCGGGGGCTACTATGGCTACACCTTC.

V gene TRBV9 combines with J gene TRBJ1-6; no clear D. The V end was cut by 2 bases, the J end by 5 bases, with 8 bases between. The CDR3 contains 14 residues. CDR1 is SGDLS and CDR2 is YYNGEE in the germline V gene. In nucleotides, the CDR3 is TGTGCCAGCAGCGTGGGCCCGAATAATTCACCCCTCCACTTT. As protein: CASSVGPNNSPLHF.

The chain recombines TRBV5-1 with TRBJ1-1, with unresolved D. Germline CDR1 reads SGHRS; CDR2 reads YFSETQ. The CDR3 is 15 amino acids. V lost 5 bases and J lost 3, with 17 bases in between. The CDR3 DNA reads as TGCGCCAGCAGTCAGAACCCTTCGGCGGACACTGAAGCTTTCTTT. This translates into CASSQNPSADTEAFF.

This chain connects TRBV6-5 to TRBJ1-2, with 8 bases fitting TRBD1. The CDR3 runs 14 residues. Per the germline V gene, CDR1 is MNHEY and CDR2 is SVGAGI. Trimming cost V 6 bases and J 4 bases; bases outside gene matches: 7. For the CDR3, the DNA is TGTGCCAGCAGAATGACAGGGGTTGGCTATGGCTACACCTTC. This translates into CASRMTGVGYGYTF.

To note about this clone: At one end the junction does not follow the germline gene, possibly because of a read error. CDR3 region: CASSPNVVLGENF. DNA of the CDR3: TGTGCCAGCAGCCCGAATGTGGTTCTCGGGGAGAATTTT. The gene calls are TRBV27 and TRBJ2-3, with D perhaps matching TRBD2 (5 bases). Looked up from germline, CDR1 is MNHEY and CDR2 is SMNVEV (reference sequence). The CDR3 consists of 13 residues.

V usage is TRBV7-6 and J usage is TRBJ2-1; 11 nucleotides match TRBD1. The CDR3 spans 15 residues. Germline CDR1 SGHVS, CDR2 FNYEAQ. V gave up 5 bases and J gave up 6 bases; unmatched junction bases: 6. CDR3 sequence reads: CASSMGQGVPNEQFF. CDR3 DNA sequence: TGTGCCAGCAGCATGGGACAGGGGGTGCCCAATGAGCAGTTCTTC.